Listed below are T cell receptor beta chains from one sample, sequenced in a study of shared clonotypes between healthy human individuals. Some clones are missing from TCRdb's copy, which holds only in-frame ones; the method was immunoSEQ multiplex PCR. The sample consists of 1.5 million to 2.5 million clones, over 85% of them appearing once. Sequencing used naive CD8+ T cells sorted from blood. These receptors were taken from a man between 18 and 35 years old in good health. The CDR3 runs from the conserved cysteine through the conserved F or W. D genes are given only for firm matches. Rows give clone size only sometimes, using once, few, many, or a class for an expanded clone.

clone size,D gene,V gene,J gene,CDR3 DNA,CDR3 protein
NA,TRBD1,TRBV28,TRBJ2-3,TGTGCCAGCAGTACGCGGACAGGCCTTGCTAGCACAGATACGCAGTATTTT,CASSTRTGLASTDTQYF
NA,TRBD1,TRBV5-6,TRBJ2-1,TGTGCCAGCAGCTTGAGGAGGCTCAGCAGGGGGAATGAGCAGTTCTTC,CASSLRRLSRGNEQFF
NA,TRBD2,TRBV13,TRBJ2-7,TGTGCCAGCAGCTTAGGCCTCGGCGGGAGTTCCTACGAGCAGTACTTC,CASSLGLGGSSYEQYF
NA,TRBD1,TRBV29-1,TRBJ2-3,TGCAGCGTTCAAGCCGGGACAGGGGTAGTCACAGATACGCAGTATTTT,CSVQAGTGVVTDTQYF
NA,NA,TRBV27,TRBJ2-7,TGTGCCAGCAGTTCCCTGTGGGGGACCACCTACGAGCAGTACTTC,CASSSLWGTTYEQYF
NA,TRBD2,TRBV7-2,TRBJ2-1,TGTGCCAGCAGCTGGACTAGCGGTGAGCAGTTCTTC,CASSWTSGEQFF
NA,TRBD2,TRBV6-5,TRBJ2-3,TGTGCCAGCAGTTACTCGACTAGCGGAAATACAGATACGCAGTATTTT,CASSYSTSGNTDTQYF
NA,NA,TRBV9,TRBJ2-7,TGTGCCAGCAGCGTAACAGGGTTGGACGAGCAGTACTTC,CASSVTGLDEQYF
NA,TRBD1,TRBV10-3,TRBJ1-2,TGTGCCATCGGGGACAGAAGCTATGGCTACACCTTC,CAIGDRSYGYTF
NA,NA,TRBV5-6,TRBJ1-6,TGTGCCAGCAGCCCCCGGGACGGACTTAATTCACCCCTCCACTTT,CASSPRDGLNSPLHF
NA,NA,TRBV19,TRBJ2-7,TGTGCCAGTAGTTGGTCTGAGTCCTACGAGCAGTACTTC,CASSWSESYEQYF
NA,TRBD1,TRBV7-3,TRBJ2-3,TGTGCCAGCAGCTTAACGGGGACAGCAGATACGCAGTATTTT,CASSLTGTADTQYF
NA,TRBD1,TRBV10-3,TRBJ2-4,TGTGCCATCAGTGAACAAACGGGACAGGGGACCAAAAACATTCAGTACTTC,CAISEQTGQGTKNIQYF
NA,NA,TRBV27,TRBJ2-3,TGTGCCAGCAGCTTGGGCAGCGGGACAGATACGCAGTATTTT,CASSLGSGTDTQYF
NA,NA,TRBV7-9,TRBJ1-6,TGTGCCAGCACCCCTGATTCACCCCTCCACTTT,CASTPDSPLHF
NA,TRBD2,TRBV5-6,TRBJ2-7,TGTGCCAGCAGCTCTCGGACTAGCGACTCCTACGAGCAGTACTTC,CASSSRTSDSYEQYF
NA,NA,TRBV4-1,TRBJ2-5,TGCGCCAGCAGCCAAGAACCCCCGCAGGGGGGTCAGACCCAGTACTTC,CASSQEPPQGGQTQYF
NA,NA,TRBV2,TRBJ1-2,TGTGCCAGTATTTGGGGGGAATATGGCTACACCTTC,CASIWGEYGYTF
NA,NA,TRBV19,TRBJ2-7,TGTGCCAGTAGTATAGGATTCGGTAACGAGCAGTACTTC,CASSIGFGNEQYF
NA,TRBD2,TRBV19,TRBJ2-1,TGTGCCAGTAGTATAAGTGTGTTAGCGGGAGCTCTCAATGAGCAGTTCTTC,CASSISVLAGALNEQFF
NA,TRBD2,TRBV4-1,TRBJ2-6,TGCGCCAGCAGCCAAGGCGGGAGCTCTGGGGCCAACGTCCTGACTTTC,CASSQGGSSGANVLTF
NA,NA,TRBV18,TRBJ2-7,TGTGCCAGCTCACCTCAAGGGACGATCGACTACGAGCAGTACTTC,CASSPQGTIDYEQYF
NA,TRBD2,TRBV9,TRBJ2-7,TGTGCCAGCAGCCCCTTTGGGGAGGGTTACGAGCAGTACTTC,CASSPFGEGYEQYF
NA,TRBD1,TRBV28,TRBJ1-3,TGTGCCAGCAGTTTATACTGGCAGGGGGATTCTGGAAACACCATATATTTT,CASSLYWQGDSGNTIYF
once,TRBD1,TRBV7-9,TRBJ2-1,TGTGCCAGCAGCTTCCAGACAGGGAATTACAATGAGCAGTTCTTC,CASSFQTGNYNEQFF
NA,TRBD2,TRBV4-3,TRBJ2-3,TGCGCCAGCAGCCAAGATGCCCCAGCGGGATTGAGGGATACGCAGTATTTT,CASSQDAPAGLRDTQYF
once,NA,TRBV7-6,TRBJ2-1,TGTGCCAGCAGCCCGGAGCGTACGGCGCAGTTCTTC,CASSPERTAQFF
NA,TRBD2,TRBV11-2,TRBJ2-7,TGTGCCAGCAGCTCGTGGACTAGCGGAGCCTACGAGCAGTACTTC,CASSSWTSGAYEQYF
NA,TRBD2,TRBV7-9,TRBJ2-1,TGTGCCAGCAGCCTGACTCTAGCGGGAGTTGAAGAGCAGTTCTTC,CASSLTLAGVEEQFF
NA,TRBD2,TRBV9,TRBJ2-2,TGTGCCAGCAGCACGTATAGCGGGGGGCCCCTCACCGGGGAGCTGTTTTTT,CASSTYSGGPLTGELFF
NA,TRBD2,TRBV19,TRBJ2-1,TGTGCCAGTAGTATAGCTAGCGGCACGTACAATGAGCAGTTCTTC,CASSIASGTYNEQFF
NA,TRBD2,TRBV9,TRBJ2-3,TGTGCCAGCAGCGTAGTTGGAGCGGGGGGGCCTGATACGCAGTATTTT,CASSVVGAGGPDTQYF
NA,NA,TRBV6-5,TRBJ1-1,TGTGCCAGCAGTTACTCGGTGGACAGCCAAGCTTTCTTT,CASSYSVDSQAFF
NA,TRBD1,TRBV6-5,TRBJ1-2,TGTGCCAGCAGCCCGGGGACAGAAACTAACTATGGCTACACCTTC,CASSPGTETNYGYTF
NA,TRBD1,TRBV5-4,TRBJ2-7,TGTGCCAGCAGCCGGGACAGGGGATTCTACGAGCAGTACTTC,CASSRDRGFYEQYF
NA,NA,TRBV30,TRBJ1-1,TGTGCCTGGAGTGGTCTTACCGGGACCGAGAACACTGAAGCTTTCTTT,CAWSGLTGTENTEAFF
NA,TRBD1,TRBV6-6,TRBJ1-2,TGTGCCAGCAGTTACCCCGGACAGGGAAACTATGGCTACACCTTC,CASSYPGQGNYGYTF
NA,NA,TRBV9,TRBJ2-7,TGTGCCAGCAGCGTAGGGGCCAACTACGAGCAGTACTTC,CASSVGANYEQYF
NA,TRBD2,TRBV4-1,TRBJ2-7,TGCGCCAGCAGCGGCGGGAGAGGGGAACACGAGCAGTACTTC,CASSGGRGEHEQYF
NA,NA,TRBV5-6,TRBJ1-1,TGTGCCAGCAGCTTATGGAGCACTGAAGCTTTCTTT,CASSLWSTEAFF
NA,NA,TRBV6-5,TRBJ2-5,TGTGCCAGCAGTTACTGGCAGGGTGGCGACGAAGAGACCCAGTACTTC,CASSYWQGGDEETQYF
NA,NA,TRBV5-1,TRBJ2-7,TGCGCCAGCAGCTTGGAGTTGGTTGGGCCAGGCCTAGGCGAGCAGTACTTC,CASSLELVGPGLGEQYF
NA,NA,TRBV7-8,TRBJ2-1,TGTGCCAGCAGCTTAGGGCTGGGGGTGAACAATGAGCAGTTCTTC,CASSLGLGVNNEQFF
NA,NA,TRBV9,TRBJ2-7,TGTGCCAGCAGCTCAGGGAGGGGGACTACGGCCTACGAGCAGTACTTC,CASSSGRGTTAYEQYF
NA,NA,TRBV10-2,TRBJ2-5,TGCGCCAGCAGGGCCCCCCGAGGAGCGGCCCTCCGGGAGACCCAGTACTTC,CASRAPRGAALRETQYF
NA,NA,TRBV28,TRBJ2-3,TGTGCCAGCAGTTTCTTGGTCCCGATTACTAGCACAGATACGCAGTATTTT,CASSFLVPITSTDTQYF
NA,TRBD1,TRBV11-2,TRBJ2-7,TGTGCCAGCAGGGAAACAGGGGGCTCCTACGAGCAGTACTTC,CASRETGGSYEQYF